The 27 T cell receptor beta chains in this list originate from one sample, sequenced in a study of tumor-infiltrating lymphocytes in primary liver carcinoma. RNA isolated from unsorted whole blood supplied the blood RNA, with germline DNA also extracted. TCR beta cDNA came from about 500 ng total RNA, primed with a constant-region primer. Library construction for TCR beta comprised three nested multiplex PCR rounds performed with slightly modified ARM-PCR. The first two PCR rounds, nine to ten cycles each, used TRBV1-TRBV30 forward primers and a C-beta reverse primer. Each CDR3 protein is one row after TCRdb ran MiXCR on the multiplex PCR reads. The sample comprises some 200,000 distinct CDR3 sequences, less than 70% of which are singletons, and approximately 6.6% rests with the top ten. Source material: peripheral blood. The source of these receptors is a woman aged 60-75 years with primary liver carcinoma and hepatitis B virus infection.

In regard to this clonotype: No conserved phenylalanine or tryptophan ends this CDR3, so it is likely a read error. This sequence joins TRBV20-1 and TRBJ2-5; tentative D call: TRBD1 (6 bases). This CDR3 comprises 14 residues. CDR1 is DFQATT and CDR2 is SNEGSKA in the germline V gene (reference sequence). V shed 3 bases and J shed 5 bases, with 16 bases lying between them. CDR3 in amino acids: CSARGTGNIETQYV. The CDR3 DNA sequence: TGCAGTGCTAGGGGTACAGGGAACATTGAGACCCAGTACGTC.

This clonotype appeared a few times. This chain connects TRBV5-6 to TRBJ2-1, with D maybe TRBD2 (5 bases). Germline V gene lookup returns CDR1 SGHDT and CDR2 YYEEEE. V dropped 1 base and J dropped 10 bases, with 18 bases sitting between them. CDR3 length equals 15 residues. The CDR3: CASSLLTGIVREQFF. In DNA form, the CDR3 reads TGTGCCAGCAGCTTGTTGACCGGGATAGTACGCGAGCAGTTCTTC.

The rearrangement joins TRBV21-1 to TRBJ2-7; TRBD2, the table's D call, was not compared with the DNA. TRBV21-1 is reported as a pseudogene. This CDR3 comprises 22 residues. CDR3 in amino acids: CASSKERSRGLAGENLLYEQYF. CDR3 in DNA: TGTGCCAGCAGCAAAGAAAGAAGTAGGGGACTAGCGGGAGAAAACCTTCTCTACGAGCAGTACTTC.

The rearrangement joins TRBV28 to TRBJ1-5, with D perhaps matching TRBD1 (6 bases). The CDR3 runs to 14 residues. V was trimmed by 3 bases and J by 4 bases, leaving 10 bases between them. Germline V CDR1 and CDR2: MDHEN, SYDVKM. The CDR3: CASSFGQTNQPQHF. The CDR3 bases are TGTGCCAGCAGTTTTGGACAGACGAATCAGCCCCAGCATTTT. The full variable domain, in which reference TRBV28 and TRBJ1-5 provide the parts outside the CDR3, is DVKVTQSSRYLVKRTGEKVFLECVQDMDHENMFWYRQDPGLGLRLIYFSYDVKMKEKGDIPEGYSVSREKKERFSLILESASTNQTSMYLCASSFGQTNQPQHFGDGTRLSIL.

This clonotype was counted at least ten times. V and J are TRBV12-3 or TRBV12-4 and TRBJ2-5, with 7 bases identical to TRBD2. The junction had 3 bases not matched to a gene; V was cut back by 2 bases and J by 0 bases. The CDR3 runs 15 residues. The CDR3 sequence: CASSLLRGYQETQYF. The CDR3 region has the DNA TGTGCCAGCAGTTTACTGCGGGGGTACCAAGAGACCCAGTACTTC.

Comment on this clonotype: An end of the junction differs from the germline gene, which may be a read error. The rearrangement joins TRBV5-4 to TRBJ2-1; TRBD2 matches 7 bases. The CDR3 is made up of 15 amino acids. CDR1 SGHNT and CDR2 YYREEE come from the germline V gene (reference sequence). CDR3 amino acids: CASSLVAGHSNEQLF. The DNA for the CDR3 is TGTGCCAGCAGCTTAGTAGCGGGTCACAGCAATGAGCAGTTATTC.

This chain links TRBV11-2 with TRBJ2-7; possible D gene TRBD2, 6 bases. The CDR3 is 14 residues long. Trimming removed 7 bases from V and 3 bases from J, with 16 bases in between. Germline CDR1 SGHAT, CDR2 FQNNGV. The CDR3 sequence is CASNFGGTFYEQYF. CDR3 bases: TGTGCCAGCAATTTCGGCGGGACCTTCTACGAGCAGTACTTC.

With regard to this clonotype: This may stem from a read error, because a much larger clone lies one nucleotide away. V and J are TRBV14 and TRBJ2-1; D may correspond to TRBD1 or TRBD2 (5 bases each). CDR1 is SGHDN, CDR2 FVKESK, per germline. Trimming removed 2 bases at V and 9 bases at J, with 11 bases between. This CDR3 comprises 13 residues. DNA of the CDR3: TGTGCCAGCAGCCAAAGTGGGACGGGTGAGCAGTTCTTC. Translation: CASSQSGTGEQFF.

Details on this clonotype: This may arise from a read error, as a much more abundant clone is one base away. The rearrangement joins TRBV6-5 to TRBJ2-1, with a tentative D call TRBD2 (6 bases). This CDR3 contains 17 residues. The V gene's germline CDR1 is MNHEY and CDR2 SVGAGI. The CDR3 nucleotides are TGTACCAGCAGTTATTCCCTAGCGCCGAGCTCCTACAATGAGCAGTTCTTC. Its protein product is CTSSYSLAPSSYNEQFF.

This clonotype showed up just a few times. The CDR3 protein is CASRYSGGDGYTF. In nucleotides, the CDR3 is TGTGCCAGCAGATATTCGGGGGGCGATGGCTACACCTTC. The chain links TRBV28 to TRBJ1-2, with D possibly being TRBD1 (6 bases). V shed 6 bases and J shed 6 bases, with 14 bases lying between them. CDR3 size: 13 residues. CDR1 MDHEN and CDR2 SYDVKM come from the germline V gene.

In regard to this clonotype: The junction differs from germline at one of its ends, possibly a read error. The J gene is TRBJ1-1, the V gene TRBV11-2; the D is unclear. CDR1 is SGHAT and CDR2 is FQNNGV in the germline V gene. The CDR3 is 14 residues long. In nucleotides, the CDR3 is TGTGCCAGCAGCGTACCGGTCAGTAACACTAAAGCTTTCTTT. Its protein is CASSVPVSNTKAFF.

Regarding this clonotype: A much larger clonotype is one base distant, so this may be a read error. The V and J genes are TRBV10-3 and TRBJ1-1; D unresolved. Germline V gene lookup returns CDR1 ENHRY and CDR2 SYGVKD. V was cut by 10 bases and J by 0 bases, with 9 bases left in between. The CDR3 sequence is 12 residues long. In DNA form, the CDR3 reads TGTGCCACAGGAGGCGTGAACACTGAAGCTTTCTTT. It encodes CATGGVNTEAFF.

Concerning this clonotype: One junction end disagrees with the germline gene, perhaps due to a read error. The rearrangement joins TRBV6-5 to TRBJ2-1; no clear D. CDR1 is MNHEY and CDR2 is SVGAGI in the germline V gene. The CDR3 consists of 14 residues. The CDR3 protein is CARSRRSSYNEQFF. The CDR3 DNA sequence: TGTGCCAGAAGCCGAAGGAGCTCCTACAATGAGCAGTTTTTC.

As for this clonotype: Just one base apart from a much larger clone, this may be a read error. The chain has TRBV28 and TRBJ2-5, with D possibly TRBD2 on 5 matching bases. The length of the CDR3 is 13 residues. Per germline, CDR1 MDHEN and CDR2 SYDVKM. CDR3 sequence reads: CASSLSGYEIQYF. CDR3 nucleotides: TGTGCCAGCAGTTTATCGGGGTACGAGATCCAGTACTTC.

The chain uses TRBV12-3 or TRBV12-4 and TRBJ2-6, with 13 positions matching TRBD2. V lost 3 bases, J lost 14 bases, and 16 bases stayed unmatched. The CDR3 extends over 18 amino acids. CDR3 loop: CASSFRTSGSSGASILTF. CDR3 bases: TGTGCCAGCAGTTTCCGGACTAGCGGGAGTTCTGGGGCCAGCATCCTGACTTTC.

About this clonotype itself: The missing conserved phenylalanine or tryptophan at the end of this CDR3 makes a read error likely. V is TRBV5-4 and J is TRBJ1-4, with 9 bases aligning to TRBD1. The CDR3 is 15 residues long. V lost 4 bases to trimming and J lost 5 bases; unmatched junction nucleotides: 6. Looked up from germline, CDR1 is SGHNT and CDR2 is YYREEE (reference sequence). CDR3 amino acids: CASSRQGTGNEKLFY. The DNA for the CDR3 is TGTGCCAGCAGCCGTCAAGGGACAGGGAATGAAAAACTGTTTTAT.

As for this clonotype: This may be a read error: a much more frequent sequence differs by one nucleotide. This sequence joins TRBV10-2 and TRBJ2-7; 8 bases line up with TRBD2. This CDR3 region has 14 residues. The germline gives CDR1 WSHSY, CDR2 SAAADI. The CDR3 region has the DNA TGCACCAGCTGCAGACTAGCGTCCACCTACGAGCAGTACTTC. Residues: CTSCRLASTYEQYF.

On this clonotype: A much more abundant neighbour one base away suggests this may be a read error. The chain recombines TRBV28 with TRBJ1-5; D unclear. The V and J ends lost 3 bases and 0 bases respectively, with 9 bases between them. The CDR3 has 15 residues. The germline CDR1 and CDR2 sequences are MDHEN and SYDVKM. CDR3 bases: TGTGCCAGCAGTTTTTCTCACGATAGCAATCAGCCCCAGCATTTT. It encodes CASSFSHDSNQPQHF.

On this clonotype: A much larger clone lies a single base off, so this may be a read error. This CDR3 is missing its conserved last phenylalanine or tryptophan, likely due to a read error. The chain is built from TRBV10-3 and TRBJ1-2; 7 nucleotides align to TRBD1. The CDR3 runs to 11 residues. Germline V gene lookup returns CDR1 ENHRY and CDR2 SYGVKD. V gave up 10 bases and J gave up 6 bases; unmatched junction bases: 5. CDR3 loop: CATRQGNGYTS. CDR3 nucleotides: TGTGCCACGAGACAGGGAAATGGCTACACCTCC.

A note on this clonotype: An end of the junction does not agree with germline; a read error may underlie this. CDR3 sequence reads: CASSYTGGSGEERYF. The CDR3 DNA is TGTGCCAGCAGTTATACGGGAGGCTCGGGGGAGGAGCGGTACTTC. The genes are TRBV6-5 and TRBJ2-7, with 7 bases identical to TRBD2. The CDR3 is 15 amino acids. CDR1 MNHEY and CDR2 SVGAGI come from the germline V gene.

In the case of this clonotype: Compared with germline, one end of the junction differs, possibly owing to a read error. The J gene is TRBJ2-5, the V gene TRBV11-2; 11 bases agree with TRBD2. Germline V CDR1 and CDR2: SGHAT, FQNNGV. This CDR3 comprises 15 residues. CDR3 region: CVSSQTSGRDETQYF. The CDR3 nucleotides read TGTGTCAGCAGCCAAACTAGCGGGAGAGACGAGACCCAGTACTTC.

Points on this clonotype: A read error may produce the germline difference seen at one junction end. The chain couples TRBV29-1 to TRBJ2-7; possible D gene TRBD1, 6 bases. In germline, CDR1 is SQVTM, CDR2 ANQGSEA. The CDR3 loop spans 12 amino acids. The CDR3 DNA follows: TGCAACGTTGAGTTCCCAGGGGACGAGCATTACTTC. Protein product: CNVEFPGDEHYF.

This clonotype was detected once. The junction departs from the called germline gene at one end, perhaps through a read error. The CDR3 reads CASSLTSAKTGELFF. The CDR3 DNA is TGTGCCAGCAGCTTAACGTCAGCGAAAACCGGGGAGCTGTTTTTT. The rearrangement joins TRBV7-3 to TRBJ2-2; D remains ambiguous. Germline assignment: CDR1 SGHTA and CDR2 FQGTGA. The CDR3 length is 15 residues.

A remark on this clonotype: A junction boundary mismatches the germline segment, possibly from a read error. V is TRBV10-3 and J is TRBJ2-6; D not resolved. Germline CDR1 and CDR2: ENHRY and SYGVKD. The CDR3 runs 18 residues. CDR3 in DNA: TGTGCTATCAGTGAGAGTACGGCTGATAGATCTGGGACCAACGTCCTGACTTTC. It specifies CAISESTADRSGTNVLTF.

This clonotype was seen ten or more times. V gene TRBV6-1 combines with J gene TRBJ2-3; 9 nucleotides agree with TRBD2. Germline values: CDR1 MNHNS, CDR2 SASEGT. J gave up 2 bases and V 4 bases, and 19 bases lay outside the gene matches. This CDR3 is built from 20 residues. CDR3 sequence: CASSGHSGSLSGAITDTQYF. CDR3 sequence (DNA): TGTGCCAGCAGTGGACATAGCGGGAGCTTATCAGGGGCGATCACAGATACGCAGTATTTT.

This clonotype came up many times. One junction end does not reproduce the germline sequence, and a read error may be involved. This chain uses TRBV11-2 with TRBJ2-1, with no clear D. Germline CDR1 SGHAT, CDR2 FQNNGV. This CDR3 is built from 14 residues. CDR3 coding DNA: TGTGCCAGCAGCGTAGATGGTTCCTACAATGAGCAGTTCTTC. It is translated as CASSVDGSYNEQFF.

Concerning this clonotype: The junction departs from germline at one end; a sequencing error may be responsible. The genes are TRBV28 and TRBJ1-1, with D perhaps TRBD1 (5 bases). The germline V gene has CDR1 MDHEN and CDR2 SYDVKM. This CDR3 has 14 amino acids. The CDR3 bases are TGTGCCAGCTGTTTGGGCAGGGTAGAGACTGAAGCTTTCTTT. The encoded protein is CASCLGRVETEAFF.